The 11 T cell receptor beta chains in this list originate from one sample, sequenced in a study of Ad26.COV2.S vaccination and SARS-CoV-2 variants (dated by TCRdb to the early 2020s). The label giving this sample's treatment or condition can be read as: 19 received Ad26.COV2.S at low or high dose, single or two shots; 5 received placebo; per-sample allocation not given. For vaccine and placebo recipients, the sequenced repertoires came from samples collected on day 63 after the first injection. The library was obtained by the immunoSEQ multiplex PCR assay. The immuneACCESS repertoire file appears here via TCRdb, limited to in-frame rearrangements. These files lack a portion of the clones; in checked studies, under half of the deficit traces to unresolved V genes, and the cause of the others is not known. The sample profile shows roughly 320,000 clones; about nine tenths of them were found once. 3.4% of the sample goes to the ten largest clones.

The sequenced sample was peripheral blood, obtained in a trial of Ad26.COV2.S vaccine versus placebo. These receptors were taken from a person aged 18 to 59 who received the Ad26.COV2.S COVID-19 vaccine or a placebo.

The chain links TRBV10-3 to TRBJ2-7; 8 bases fit TRBD2. Unmatched junction bases numbered 7, after V lost 3 bases and J lost 3 bases. Germline V gives CDR1 ENHRY, CDR2 SYGVKD. This CDR3 comprises 15 residues. Here the CDR3 reads CAISDGAGGVYEQYF. The CDR3, as DNA: TGTGCCATCAGTGATGGCGCGGGGGGAGTCTACGAGCAGTACTTC.

The chain uses TRBV11-2 and TRBJ1-1; D may be TRBD1 (5 bases). Per germline, CDR1 SGHAT and CDR2 FQNNGV. Trimming pared 2 bases from V and 0 bases from J, leaving 7 bases between. The CDR3 loop spans 14 amino acids. The CDR3 region is CASSLRGVNTEAFF. CDR3 in DNA: TGTGCCAGCAGCTTACGGGGGGTGAACACTGAAGCTTTCTTT.

V and J are TRBV5-1 and TRBJ2-5; tentatively, D is TRBD2 (7 bases). This CDR3 is built from 17 residues. V was clipped by 0 bases and J by 4 bases, with 19 bases between them. Germline-derived CDR1 and CDR2 are SGHRS and YFSETQ. CDR3 bases: TGCGCCAGCAGCTTGGGGTCGAGCCGGGGGGCCACAGAGACCCAGTACTTC. Its protein product is CASSLGSSRGATETQYF.

The V and J genes are TRBV3-1 (or the pseudogene TRBV3-2) and TRBJ2-1; 12 bases align to TRBD2. The ends lost 1 base at V and 4 bases at J; junction bases unmatched: 8. In germline, CDR1 is LGHDT, CDR2 YNNKEL (reference sequence). CDR3 length: 18 residues. The CDR3 nucleotides read TGTGCCAGCAGCCAAGGACTGACTAGCGGGGGAATATACAATGAGCAGTTCTTC. Protein: CASSQGLTSGGIYNEQFF.

The chain links TRBV7-9 to TRBJ1-3; weak D call: TRBD1 (6 bases). CDR1 and CDR2 (germline): SEHNR, FQNEAQ (reference sequence). Trimming removed 4 bases from V and 3 bases from J, with 10 bases in between. The length of the CDR3 is 14 residues. The CDR3 protein is CASSSSGVGNTIYF. The CDR3 region has the DNA TGTGCCAGCAGCTCCTCAGGGGTTGGAAACACCATATATTTT.

The chain combines TRBV7-3 with TRBJ2-2, with D perhaps TRBD2 (5 bases). Germline V gene data show CDR1 as SGHTA and CDR2 as FQGTGA. With 1 base removed from V and 6 bases from J, the gap between germline ends came to 9 bases. The CDR3 is 14 residues long. This CDR3 is CASSLITSAGELFF. Here the CDR3 DNA reads TGTGCCAGCAGCTTAATTACTAGTGCCGGGGAGCTGTTTTTT.

This clone was counted a few times. The J gene is TRBJ2-7, the V gene TRBV6-5, with D tentatively TRBD1 (6 bases). From germline, CDR1 is MNHEY and CDR2 SVGAGI. The CDR3 is 15 amino acids. V lost 6 bases and J 0 bases, leaving 15 bases between the germline ends. CDR3: CASSRRTDSSYEQYF. CDR3 nucleotide sequence: TGTGCCAGCAGCCGACGGACAGACAGCTCCTACGAGCAGTACTTC.

This chain connects TRBV7-9 to TRBJ2-7, with D perhaps given as TRBD1 or TRBD2 (6 bases each). This CDR3 has 16 amino acids. Trimming took off 2 bases at V and 4 bases at J, with 18 bases between the two ends. Per germline, CDR1 SEHNR and CDR2 FQNEAQ (reference sequence). CDR3 sequence (DNA): TGTGCCAGCAGCTTACTGGGGGGCGCGTCAGGATACGAGCAGTACTTC. This sequence encodes CASSLLGGASGYEQYF.

The chain is built from TRBV6-2 or TRBV6-3 and TRBJ2-1, with unresolved D. The CDR3 totals 12 residues. Germline V gives CDR1 MNHEY, CDR2 SVGEGT. The V and J ends lost 5 bases and 12 bases respectively, with 14 bases between them. CDR3 nucleotides: TGTGCCAGCAGTGATCCGGGCCTAGGGCAGTTCTTC. As protein: CASSDPGLGQFF.

The chain couples TRBV6-5 to TRBJ1-1; no clear D gene. The V end lost 7 bases, the J end lost 1 base, and 10 bases lay between the germline ends. The CDR3 is made up of 13 amino acids. Germline CDR1 reads MNHEY; CDR2 reads SVGAGI. CDR3 DNA: TGTGCCAGCAATCGGGGTAGGAACACTGAAGCTTTCTTT. Translating gives CASNRGRNTEAFF.

The chain uses TRBV4-3 and TRBJ1-5; possible D gene TRBD1, 5 bases. The CDR3 has 15 residues. Germline V gene data show CDR1 as LGHNA and CDR2 as YSLEER. Trimming shortened V by 0 bases and J by 5 bases, and 11 bases separated the two germline ends. Here the CDR3 DNA reads TGCGCCAGCAGCCAAGAGAGCAGGGTCGATCAGCCCCAGCATTTT. This codes for CASSQESRVDQPQHF.